This T cell receptor beta chain was captured by sequencing in a study of chemoradiotherapy in HPV16-positive cancers. Study-wide results and caveats: Only a couple of HPV16-positive patients supplied the functional HPV-specificity definition. Candidate HPV-specific clones and E7-related TCR motifs grew in tumor during treatment.

CDR3 length: 15 amino acids. The method was immunoSEQ multiplex PCR; TCRdb's version includes in-frame clones alone and lacks a portion of them. The repertoire holds around 17,000 clones, with nearly 90% as singletons. With regard to this clone: The antigen remains unidentified.

This chain uses TRBV21-1 with TRBJ2-5. TRBV21-1 is a listed pseudogene. This material consisted of blood, taken from a patient who underwent chemoradiotherapy. This receptor was identified in a human donor with HPV-associated anogenital cancer. CDR3 amino acids: CASSKVRTDGETQYF. In DNA, the CDR3 is TGTGCCAGCAGCAAAGTCAGGACCGACGGGGAGACCCAGTACTTC.